This TCR beta chain was profiled in a study of T cell responses to AZD1222 COVID-19 vaccine. Looking at the study overall: Second-dose groups at about 4 or about 12 weeks were pooled.

General observations from the study: Dominant at 160-218 and 743-854, vaccine-associated CD4 TCRs also spanned spike.

Profiled with immunoSEQ multiplex PCR; TCRdb holds only in-frame clones, not every one. The data show about 140,000 clones, roughly 92% seen once. A note on this clone: Its antigen is not known.

The TCR originated in an adult in good health. The specimen comprised peripheral blood, sampled on day 0 of AZD1222 vaccination.

CDR3 sequence: CASSLGPTGELFF. The CDR3 DNA reads TGTGCCAGCAGCTTAGGGCCGACCGGGGAGCTGTTTTTT. The chain employs TRBV7-2 and TRBJ2-2; D unresolved. The germline V gene encodes CDR1 SGHTA and CDR2 FQGNSA. This CDR3 is built from 13 residues. The ends were cut back, 1 base at V and 5 bases at J, with 5 bases in the middle.